This T cell receptor beta chain is from a study of CD8+CD57+ T cells in acquired aplastic anemia. Study overall: Across the sorted CD4+ and CD8+ cells, DNA amounts averaged around 3.2 ug.

TCR beta VDJ combinations and CDR3 sequences were profiled from genomic DNA. TCRdb reprocessed the reads with MiXCR, giving one entry per CDR3 protein. The repertoire includes about 160,000 distinct CDR3 sequences, around 45% of them detected once, and about 1.1% sits in the top ten. Findings and limits, study-wide: Patients shared approximately 30 CD8+ CDR3 sequences with controls.

This CDR3 spans 15 amino acids. Germline assignment: CDR1 SNHLY and CDR2 FYNNEI. Trimming cost V 4 bases and J 0 bases, with 10 bases left between them. Notes on this clonotype: Antigen: not known.

Sequenced: sorted CD4+, CD8+, or CD8+CD57+ T cells (not recorded which) from PBMCs. The genes are TRBV2 and TRBJ2-1; D not certain. This clonotype originated in a human donor in good health. In DNA, the CDR3 is TGTGCCAGCAGTGGGGATCGCGGCTCCTACAATGAGCAGTTCTTC. This codes for CASSGDRGSYNEQFF. Variable domain in full (rest from reference TRBV2 and TRBJ2-1): EPEVTQTPSHQVTQMGQEVILRCVPISNHLYFYWYRQILGQKVEFLVSFYNNEISEKSEIFDDQFSVERPDGSNFTLKIRSTKLEDSAMYFCASSGDRGSYNEQFFGPGTRLTVL.